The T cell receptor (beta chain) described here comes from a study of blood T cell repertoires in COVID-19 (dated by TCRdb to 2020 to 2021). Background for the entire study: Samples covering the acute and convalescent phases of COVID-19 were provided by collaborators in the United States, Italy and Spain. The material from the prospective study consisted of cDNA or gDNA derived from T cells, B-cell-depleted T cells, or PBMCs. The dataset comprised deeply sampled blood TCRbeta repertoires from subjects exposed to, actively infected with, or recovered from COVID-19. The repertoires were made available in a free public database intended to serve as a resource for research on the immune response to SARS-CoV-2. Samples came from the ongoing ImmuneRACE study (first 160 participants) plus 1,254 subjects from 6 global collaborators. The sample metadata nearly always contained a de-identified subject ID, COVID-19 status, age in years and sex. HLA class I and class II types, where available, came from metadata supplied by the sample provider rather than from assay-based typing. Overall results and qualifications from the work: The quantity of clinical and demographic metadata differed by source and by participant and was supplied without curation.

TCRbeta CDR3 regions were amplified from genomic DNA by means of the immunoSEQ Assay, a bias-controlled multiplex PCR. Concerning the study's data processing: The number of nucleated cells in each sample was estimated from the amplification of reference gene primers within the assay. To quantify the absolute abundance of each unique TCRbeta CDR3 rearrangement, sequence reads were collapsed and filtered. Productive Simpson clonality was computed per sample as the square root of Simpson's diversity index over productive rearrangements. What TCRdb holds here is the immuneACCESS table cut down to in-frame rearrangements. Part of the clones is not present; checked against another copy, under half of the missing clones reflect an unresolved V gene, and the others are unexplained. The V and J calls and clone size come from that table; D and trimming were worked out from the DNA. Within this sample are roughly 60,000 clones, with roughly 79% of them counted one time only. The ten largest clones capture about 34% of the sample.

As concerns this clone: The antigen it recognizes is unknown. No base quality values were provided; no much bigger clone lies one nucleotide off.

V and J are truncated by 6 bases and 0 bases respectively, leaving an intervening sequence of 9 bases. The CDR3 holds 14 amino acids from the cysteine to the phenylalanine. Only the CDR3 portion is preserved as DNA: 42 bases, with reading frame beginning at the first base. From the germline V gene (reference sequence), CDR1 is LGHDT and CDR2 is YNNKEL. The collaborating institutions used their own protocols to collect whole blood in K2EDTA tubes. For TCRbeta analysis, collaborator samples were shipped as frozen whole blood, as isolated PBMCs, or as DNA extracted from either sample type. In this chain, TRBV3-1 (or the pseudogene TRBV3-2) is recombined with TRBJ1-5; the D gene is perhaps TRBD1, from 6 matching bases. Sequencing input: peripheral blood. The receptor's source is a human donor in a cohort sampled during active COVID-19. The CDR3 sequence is CASSRTVSNQPQHF. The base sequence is TGTGCCAGCAGTCGGACAGTTAGCAATCAGCCCCAGCATTTT.